This T cell receptor beta chain was retrieved from a study of shared clonotypes between healthy human individuals. Findings of the study overall: Some naive CD4 clonotypes, roughly 4.8%, turned up in common across a few donors.

As for this clone: Its target is unknown.

V lost 8 bases to trimming and J lost 2 bases, with 16 bases between them. The CDR3 is 13 residues long. The germline gives CDR1 SQVTM, CDR2 ANQGSEA. Profiled with immunoSEQ multiplex PCR; TCRdb holds only in-frame clones, not every one. The sample has over 850,000 clones, around 78% seen once. This receptor was obtained from a man aged 18 to 30 in good health. Some clones in this sample may be carry-over from other donors' samples. The specimen sequenced was memory CD4+ T cells from PBMCs. Subset denoted: CD45RA-negative fraction. The J gene is TRBJ2-7, the V gene TRBV29-1; a weak D match, TRBD1 (5 bases). The CDR3 protein is CSTMGPTAYEQYF. As DNA, the CDR3 is TGCAGCACAATGGGGCCGACCGCCTACGAGCAGTACTTC.